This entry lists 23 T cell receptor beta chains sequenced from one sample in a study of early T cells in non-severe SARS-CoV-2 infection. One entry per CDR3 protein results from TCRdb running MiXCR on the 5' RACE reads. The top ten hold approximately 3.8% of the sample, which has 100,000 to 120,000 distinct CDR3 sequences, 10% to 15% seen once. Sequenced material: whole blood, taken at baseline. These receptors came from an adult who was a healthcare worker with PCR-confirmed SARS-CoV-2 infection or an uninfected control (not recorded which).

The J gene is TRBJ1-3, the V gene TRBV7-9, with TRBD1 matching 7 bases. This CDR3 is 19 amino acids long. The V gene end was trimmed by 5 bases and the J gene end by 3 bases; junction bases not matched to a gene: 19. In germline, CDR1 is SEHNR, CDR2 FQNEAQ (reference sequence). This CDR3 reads CASSTDRVRMGHHGNTIYF. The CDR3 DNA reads TGTGCCAGCAGCACCGACAGGGTTCGTATGGGTCATCATGGAAACACCATATATTTT.

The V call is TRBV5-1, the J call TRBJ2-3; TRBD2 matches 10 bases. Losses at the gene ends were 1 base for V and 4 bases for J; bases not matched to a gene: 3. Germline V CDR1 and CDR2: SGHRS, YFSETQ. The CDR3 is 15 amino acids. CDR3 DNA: TGCGCCAGCAGCTTGCTAGCGGGGGCCGCAGATACGCAGTATTTT. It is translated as CASSLLAGAADTQYF.

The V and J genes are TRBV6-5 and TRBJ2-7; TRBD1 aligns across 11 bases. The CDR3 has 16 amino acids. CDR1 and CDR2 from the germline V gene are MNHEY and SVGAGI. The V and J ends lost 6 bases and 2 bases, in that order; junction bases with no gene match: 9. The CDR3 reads CASSRPRTGGTYEQYF. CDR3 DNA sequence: TGTGCCAGCAGCAGACCTAGGACAGGGGGCACCTACGAGCAGTACTTC.

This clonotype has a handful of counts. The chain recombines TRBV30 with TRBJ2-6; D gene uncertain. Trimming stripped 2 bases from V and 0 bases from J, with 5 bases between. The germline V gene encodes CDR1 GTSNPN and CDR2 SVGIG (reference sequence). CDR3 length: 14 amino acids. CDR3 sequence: CAWSLYSGANVLTF. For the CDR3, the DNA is TGTGCCTGGAGTCTCTACTCTGGGGCCAACGTCCTGACTTTC.

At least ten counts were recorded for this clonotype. CDR3 sequence: CSADRSGRPSYEQYF. In DNA, the CDR3 is TGCAGTGCCGACCGAAGCGGGAGGCCCTCCTACGAGCAGTACTTC. This chain uses TRBV20-1 with TRBJ2-7; 9 bases map to TRBD2. The CDR3 has 15 residues. V was pared by 6 bases and J by 0 bases, with 9 bases of the junction left unmatched. CDR1 is DFQATT and CDR2 is SNEGSKA in the germline V gene (reference sequence).

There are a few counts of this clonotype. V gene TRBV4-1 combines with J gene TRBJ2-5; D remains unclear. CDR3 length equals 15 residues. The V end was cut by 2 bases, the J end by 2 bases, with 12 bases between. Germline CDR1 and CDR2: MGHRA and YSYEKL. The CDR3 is CASSQTGRLQETQYF. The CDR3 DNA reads TGCGCCAGCAGCCAAACCGGACGTTTGCAAGAGACCCAGTACTTC.

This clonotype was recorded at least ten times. The CDR3 loop reads CASSQESRRDTQYF. CDR3 coding DNA: TGCGCCAGCAGCCAAGAATCTAGAAGAGATACGCAGTATTTT. This chain uses TRBV4-1 with TRBJ2-3; D is unclear. Per the germline V gene, CDR1 is MGHRA and CDR2 is YSYEKL. The CDR3 covers 14 residues. V was shortened by 0 bases and J by 5 bases, with 9 bases between the two germline ends.

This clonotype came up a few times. CDR3 bases: TGTGCCAGCAGTTTAAACCGGGCAGTACAAGAGACCCAGTACTTC. The encoded protein is CASSLNRAVQETQYF. The J gene is TRBJ2-5, the V gene TRBV27; D gene ambiguous. Per the germline V gene, CDR1 is MNHEY and CDR2 is SMNVEV (reference sequence). This CDR3 is built from 15 residues. V was pared by 2 bases and J by 2 bases, with 12 bases between.

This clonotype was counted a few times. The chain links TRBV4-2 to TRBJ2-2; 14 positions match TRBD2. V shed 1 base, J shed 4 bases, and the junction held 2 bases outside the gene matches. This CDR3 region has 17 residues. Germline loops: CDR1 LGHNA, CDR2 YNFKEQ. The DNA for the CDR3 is TGTGCCAGCAGCCAAGGGACTAGCGGGGGGACCACCGGGGAGCTGTTTTTT. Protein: CASSQGTSGGTTGELFF.

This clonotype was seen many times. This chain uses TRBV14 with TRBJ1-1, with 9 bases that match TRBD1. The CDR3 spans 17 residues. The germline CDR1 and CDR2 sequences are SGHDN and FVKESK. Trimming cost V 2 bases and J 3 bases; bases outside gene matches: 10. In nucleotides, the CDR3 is TGTGCCAGCAGCCAAATACTACAGGGGGCTCATCACACTGAAGCTTTCTTT. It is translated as CASSQILQGAHHTEAFF.

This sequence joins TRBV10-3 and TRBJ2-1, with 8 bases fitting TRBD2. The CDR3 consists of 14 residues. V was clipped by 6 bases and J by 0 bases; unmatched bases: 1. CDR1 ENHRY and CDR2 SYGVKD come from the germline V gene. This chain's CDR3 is CAISGTSSYNEQFF. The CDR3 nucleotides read TGTGCCATCAGCGGGACTAGCTCCTACAATGAGCAGTTCTTC.

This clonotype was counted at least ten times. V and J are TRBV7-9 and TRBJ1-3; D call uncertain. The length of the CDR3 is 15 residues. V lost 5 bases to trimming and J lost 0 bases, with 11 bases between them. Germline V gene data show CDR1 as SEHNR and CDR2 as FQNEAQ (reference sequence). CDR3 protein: CASSRVPSSGNTIYF. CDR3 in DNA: TGTGCCAGCAGCCGCGTACCCAGCTCTGGAAACACCATATATTTT.

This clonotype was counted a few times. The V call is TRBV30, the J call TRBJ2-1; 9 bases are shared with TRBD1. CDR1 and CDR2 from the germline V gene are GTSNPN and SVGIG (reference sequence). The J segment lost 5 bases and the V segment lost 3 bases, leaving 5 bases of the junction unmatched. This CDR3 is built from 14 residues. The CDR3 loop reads CAWSVTGGHNEQFF. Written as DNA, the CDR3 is TGTGCCTGGAGCGTTACAGGGGGCCACAATGAGCAGTTCTTC.

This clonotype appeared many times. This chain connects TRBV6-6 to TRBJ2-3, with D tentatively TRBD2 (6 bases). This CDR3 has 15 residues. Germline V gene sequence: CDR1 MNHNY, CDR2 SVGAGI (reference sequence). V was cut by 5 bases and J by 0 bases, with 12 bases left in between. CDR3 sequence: CASSRDFSSTDTQYF. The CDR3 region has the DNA TGTGCCAGCAGTCGGGACTTCTCCAGCACAGATACGCAGTATTTT.

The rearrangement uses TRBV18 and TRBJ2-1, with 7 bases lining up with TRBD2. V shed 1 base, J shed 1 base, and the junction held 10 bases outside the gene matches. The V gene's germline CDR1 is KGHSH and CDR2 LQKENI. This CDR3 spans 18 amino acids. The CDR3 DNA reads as TGTGCCAGCTCACCACTCAGAGGTAGCGGGCATTCCTACAATGAGCAGTTCTTC. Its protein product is CASSPLRGSGHSYNEQFF.

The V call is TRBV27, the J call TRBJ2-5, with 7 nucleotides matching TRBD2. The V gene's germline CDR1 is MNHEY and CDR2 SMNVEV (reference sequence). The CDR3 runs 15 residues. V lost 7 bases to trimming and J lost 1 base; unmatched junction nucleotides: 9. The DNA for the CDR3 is TGTGCCAGCACCCAGCGGGGCGCAACCCAAGAGACCCAGTACTTC. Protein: CASTQRGATQETQYF.

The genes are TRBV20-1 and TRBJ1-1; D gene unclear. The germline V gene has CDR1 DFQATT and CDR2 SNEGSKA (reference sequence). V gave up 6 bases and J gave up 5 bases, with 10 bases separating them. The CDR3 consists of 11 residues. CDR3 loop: CSARRLTEAFF. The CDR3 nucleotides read TGCAGTGCCCGTAGGTTGACTGAAGCTTTCTTT.

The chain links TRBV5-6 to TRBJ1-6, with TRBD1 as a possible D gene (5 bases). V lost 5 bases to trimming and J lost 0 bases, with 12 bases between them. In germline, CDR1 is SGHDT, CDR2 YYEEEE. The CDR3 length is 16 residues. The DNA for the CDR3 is TGTGCCAGCAGTCGGGACGGGAGCTCCTATAATTCACCCCTCCACTTT. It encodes CASSRDGSSYNSPLHF.

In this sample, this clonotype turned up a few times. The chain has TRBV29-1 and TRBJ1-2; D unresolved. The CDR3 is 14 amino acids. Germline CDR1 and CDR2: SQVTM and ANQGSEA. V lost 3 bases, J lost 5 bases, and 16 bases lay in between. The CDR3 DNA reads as TGCAGCGTTGAGGAGGGCCCCGGAGGTTATGGCTACACCTTC. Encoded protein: CSVEEGPGGYGYTF. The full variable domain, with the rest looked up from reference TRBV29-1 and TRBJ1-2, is SAVISQKPSRDICQRGTSLTIQCQVDSQVTMMFWYRQQPGQSLTLIATANQGSEATYESGFVIDKFPISRPNLTFSTLTVSNMSPEDSSIYLCSVEEGPGGYGYTFGSGTRLTVV.

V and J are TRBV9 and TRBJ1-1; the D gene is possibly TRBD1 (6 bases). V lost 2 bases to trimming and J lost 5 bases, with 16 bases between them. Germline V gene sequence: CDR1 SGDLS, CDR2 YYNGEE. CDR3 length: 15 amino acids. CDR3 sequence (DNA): TGTGCCAGCAGCGTGAGACCGGGGGCAGGGACTGAAGCTTTCTTT. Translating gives CASSVRPGAGTEAFF.

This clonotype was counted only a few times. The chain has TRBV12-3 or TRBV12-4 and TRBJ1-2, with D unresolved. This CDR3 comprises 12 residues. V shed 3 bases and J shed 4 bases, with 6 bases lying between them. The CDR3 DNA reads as TGTGCCAGCAGTTTTGGCAGCTATGGCTACACCTTC. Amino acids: CASSFGSYGYTF.

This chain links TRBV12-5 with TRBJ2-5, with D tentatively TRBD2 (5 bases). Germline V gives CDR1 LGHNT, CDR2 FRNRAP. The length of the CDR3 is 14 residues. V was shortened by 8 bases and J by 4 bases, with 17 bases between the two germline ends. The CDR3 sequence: CASTSDRRRETQYF. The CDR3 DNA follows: TGTGCTAGTACGAGCGACCGGAGGAGAGAGACCCAGTACTTC.

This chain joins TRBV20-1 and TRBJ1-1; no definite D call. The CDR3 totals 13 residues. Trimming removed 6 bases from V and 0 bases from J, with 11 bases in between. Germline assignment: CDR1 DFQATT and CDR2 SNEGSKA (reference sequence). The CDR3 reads CSARVDLNTEAFF. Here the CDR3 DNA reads TGCAGTGCAAGGGTGGACCTGAACACTGAAGCTTTCTTT.